Listed below are T cell receptor beta chains from one sample, sequenced in a study of blood T cell repertoires in COVID-19. The assay was immunoSEQ multiplex PCR, and TCRdb's table has in-frame clones only and misses some. The sample consists of about 300,000 clones, around 87% of them appearing once. Material: peripheral blood. The receptor set was obtained from a man in his 70s with acute or convalescent COVID-19. CDR3s leave out the opening cysteine and the closing phenylalanine or tryptophan.

j_call	v_call	cdr3_aa
TRBJ2-5	TRBV5-1	ASSLASEETQY
TRBJ2-1	TRBV7-2	ASSPGPGTAPYNEQF
TRBJ1-5	TRBV19	ASSIGSGSHQPQH
TRBJ2-2	TRBV5-1	ASSSTFRGTGELF
TRBJ1-6	TRBV6-5	ASSYSTGGVSPLH
TRBJ2-1	TRBV19	ASSTVHRDTYNEQF
TRBJ2-1	TRBV27	ASSTISGSSYNEQF
TRBJ2-1	TRBV3-1/TRBV3-2	ASSRTGGGGYNEQF
TRBJ1-2	TRBV7-9	ASASSSTGRLDYGYT
TRBJ2-3	TRBV5-6	ASTRSGGPYTDTQY
TRBJ2-3	TRBV5-1	ASSFQEGTDTQY